This T cell receptor (beta chain) was documented in a study of shared T cell receptors in the human thymus. The germline V gene has CDR1 MRHNA and CDR2 SNTAGT. The CDR3 covers 16 residues. Germline trimming cut 6 bases from V and 2 bases from J; bases unmatched to any gene: 10. Assay used: immunoSEQ multiplex PCR; TCRdb lists only in-frame clones, some missing. Of hundreds of thousands of clones in the sample, about four fifths were seen once. These data are also associated with another study on human thymus T cells.

The clonotype was recovered from a boy younger than two with a congenital heart defect. Sample: thymocytes. The J gene is TRBJ2-3, the V gene TRBV6-4; 8 bases agree with TRBD2. The CDR3 coding sequence is TGTGCCAGCAGCCTACTAGCGGTAATCCCCACAGATACGCAGTATTTT. The encoded protein is CASSLLAVIPTDTQYF.